The present TCR beta chain was sequenced within a study of T cell responses to AZD1222 COVID-19 vaccine. Study overall: Analyses pooled second doses at about 4 or about 12 weeks.

Assay used: immunoSEQ multiplex PCR; TCRdb lists only in-frame clones, some missing. The table records around 140,000 clones, over 85% of them present only once. This receptor was obtained from an adult in good health. The sequencing here drew on peripheral blood, taken on day 0 of AZD1222 vaccination.

The CDR3 DNA is TGTGCCAGCAGCTCGGAGACAGGGATGGGCGAGCAGTACTTC. Translating it yields CASSSETGMGEQYF. The chain has TRBV5-4 and TRBJ2-7; 7 bases are shared with TRBD1. CDR3 size: 14 residues. Losses at the gene ends were 3 bases for V and 6 bases for J; bases not matched to a gene: 9. Germline V gives CDR1 SGHNT, CDR2 YYREEE (reference sequence).